What follows is one TCR beta chain and its context. The antigen remains undetermined. This table comes from immunoSEQ multiplex PCR, and its TCRdb copy is limited to in-frame clones, with some not included. The repertoire holds a few hundred thousand clones, about 90% seen once, with approximately 3.1% in the top ten. J lost 4 bases, V lost 6 bases, and 7 bases had no gene match. Per the germline V gene, CDR1 is LGHNT and CDR2 is FRNRAP. CDR3 length equals 15 residues. The data belong to a study of cytomegalovirus exposure and HLA in healthy donors. About the research overall: Later analysis reported that the approximately 120 validation repertoires shared the platform of the approximately 670 first-cohort repertoires. Study-wide findings and caveats: The study labeled 164 TCR beta chains cytomegalovirus-associated.

This chain uses TRBV12-5 with TRBJ2-5; 11 bases fit TRBD2. The sample comprised PBMCs. The sequence was collected from a woman in her thirties in good health and CMV-seronegative. The CDR3 sequence is CASGTTSGEGETQYF. For the CDR3, the DNA is TGTGCTAGTGGCACGACTAGCGGGGAGGGAGAGACCCAGTACTTC.